The source of this T cell receptor (beta chain) is a study of regulatory T cells in long-lasting Graves disease (dated by TCRdb to the early 2020s). At the level of the whole study: Patients with newly diagnosed Graves' disease had been on antithyroid drugs for under 3 months. A total of around 35 samples underwent TCR sequencing: 13 from persistent and 20 from newly diagnosed Graves' disease patients. The study was registered as a clinical trial and conducted in China. Patients with persistent Graves' disease were compared with patients with newly diagnosed Graves' disease using TCR sequencing and RNA sequencing of peripheral blood.

CDR1 is given as KGHSH and CDR2 as LQKENI, both from the germline V gene. V drops 3 bases and J drops 4 bases, leaving 14 bases in between. Reading from cysteine to phenylalanine, the CDR3 counts 15 amino acids. Only CDR3 DNA remains: 45 bases, in frame from the first base. Preparation of the library involved multiplex PCR. Sequencing relied on an Illumina HiSeq 4000. iRepertoire HTBI primers and Arm-PCR amplification of CDR3 regions were used to construct TCR beta libraries. Before sequencing, the PCR products underwent gel purification. In the authors' own workflow: A total of fewer than 80 TRBV and under 15 TRBJ segments were identified across samples and were used for gene usage analysis of CDR3 amino acid clonotypes. COPE and FqMerger were used to merge filtered high-quality paired reads into contigs. Contigs were aligned with BLAST to IMGT TRBV, TRBD and TRBJ reference genes, and CDR3 was defined per IMGT. Highly expanded clones were defined as clonotypes with a frequency above 0.1%. Shannon entropy was used to measure repertoire diversity, and the Gini coefficient was used to measure V-J evenness. A clonotype was considered public if more than one individual shared it. In-frame beta chains were kept once TCRdb had trimmed the public reads at Q25 with fastp and called clones with MiXCR. A single entry per CDR3 protein holds the most common genes and DNA from its merged rows. The V and J calls here are based on TCRdb, not the publication. The sample table shows about 220,000 distinct CDR3 sequences, and approximately 19% are seen once. The ten largest clones represent approximately 12% of the sample.

Results and caveats for the whole study, not just this receptor: Compared with newly diagnosed patients, persistent Graves' disease patients had lower TCR Shannon entropy and fewer highly expanded clones, which suggests clonal expansion. The study examined only peripheral blood because the primary lesion, thyroid tissue, could not be accessed. The small sample size was acknowledged by the authors as a limitation that may reduce accuracy. Sequencing and analysis were limited to the TCR beta chain. Preferential use of TRBV28, TRBJ1-2 and TRBJ2-5 was observed in persistent disease, whereas TRBV20-1 and TRBJ2-1 were favored in newly diagnosed disease. A larger number of public clonotypes was shared among persistent patients (approximately 2,600) than among newly diagnosed patients (roughly 930).

This clonotype was observed many times. The specificity of this receptor is unknown. Per-base qualities were not stored, and no clone one base away is much larger. The sample's time point label, decoded: newly diagnosed GD, antithyroid drugs for less than 3 months. For both TCR sequencing and RNA sequencing, RNA was extracted from PBMCs using TRIzol. The diagnosis of Graves' disease was made according to American Thyroid Association guidelines. The patients came from an endocrinology department in Xi'an, China. Each patient gave approximately 9.7 milliliters of peripheral blood, collected in an EDTA anticoagulant tube. Ficoll Paque Plus density gradient separation was used to isolate PBMCs, and no further T cell sorting was done. An Agilent 2100 Bioanalyzer and agarose gel were used to assess RNA quality, and a NanoDrop 2000 was used to measure RNA concentration. This sample also belongs to another study, concerning T cells in Graves' hyperthyroidism and ophthalmopathy. The other study reports the following: Graves' hyperthyroidism was defined as stable when no progression to ophthalmopathy occurred over 18 months of follow-up. Hyperthyroidism patients were newly diagnosed, with disease duration under 2 months, and aged 18 to 65 years. Patients with uncontrolled infections, other autoimmune diseases, pregnancy or lactation were excluded. Diagnoses were based on clinical symptoms, serum thyroxine and TRAb, thyroid ultrasound and orbital computed tomography. The first round of RT-PCR for the TCR CDR3 was performed with the HTBI primer set and the Qiagen OneStep RT-PCR kit. Most expanded thyroid clonotypes (frequency above 0.001) were also detected in blood, a finding suggesting that blood repertoires may reflect thyroid immune responses. In cross-validation, a model built on a 13 V-J signature told ophthalmopathy apart from stable hyperthyroidism with just under 90% sensitivity and around 81% specificity, and in testing the same model reached 80%/75%. In validation, the model predicted progression to ophthalmopathy with roughly 66% sensitivity and about 73% specificity, a median of approximately 6.7 months before onset. To identify distinguishing TCR V-J signatures, a discovery cohort of around 100 patients was used, comprising some 45 with Graves' ophthalmopathy and some 60 with stable Graves' hyperthyroidism. Prospective prediction of ophthalmopathy was tested in an independent validation cohort of 18 to 20 hyperthyroidism patients and 17 patients who later progressed to ophthalmopathy. The 100 discovery patients were divided at random into training and test sets in a 7:3 ratio. Thyroid tissue and blood T-cell repertoires from six Graves' hyperthyroidism patients were also compared in the study. Following sampling, methimazole starting at 30 mg daily was given to hyperthyroidism patients, and high-dose intravenous methylprednisolone was given to ophthalmopathy patients. A second multiplex PCR round built the libraries, followed by size selection and purification. Libraries were sequenced paired-end with 100 bp reads on an Illumina HiSeq2000. SOAPnuke was used to process the raw data, with reads discarded if the reads contained adapters or uncalled bases, had a mean Phred below 15, or lacked an exact constant-primer or identifier match. COPE v1.2.5 was used to merge the high-quality paired reads, and each unique nucleotide sequence was defined as a clonotype. MiTCR v1.1 was used to align the clonotypes against IMGT TRBV, TRBD and TRBJ reference segments. Analysis was restricted to V-J combinations with a frequency above 0.0001, which covered about 99% of repertoires. The TCS score was defined as the ratio of F50 (clonal expansion) to E x V (chaos), calculated using BLOSUM62-based TCRdist between CDR3 peptides within each V-J. Welch's t-statistics and random forest reduced 450 to 600 V-J features to fewer than 15, which were used in a naive Bayes classifier (R e1071). Sample size was not statistically predetermined, and investigators were not blinded to group allocation. The paper describes TCR Vbeta CDR3 sequencing of more than 120 peripheral blood samples, made up of 43 ophthalmopathy patients, approximately 73 hyperthyroidism patients and roughly 17 progressor patients.

This specimen consisted of peripheral blood mononuclear cells (PBMCs), obtained at new diagnosis, from a patient treated with antithyroid drugs. This chain joins TRBV18 to TRBJ2-3; the D gene lacks a confident call. This TCR came from a woman between 25 and 40 years old with Graves disease. Donor details come from another sample of the same person, matched by shared clones. The CDR3 reads as follows: CASSPRSNPPDTQYF. The nucleotide sequence reads as follows: TGTGCCAGCTCACCGCGGTCCAACCCCCCAGATACGCAGTATTTT. The entire variable domain, with the stretches around the CDR3 drawn from the reference TRBV18 and TRBJ2-3 proteins, is NAGVMQNPRHLVRRRGQEARLRCSPMKGHSHVYWYRQLPEEGLKFMVYLQKENIIDESGMPKERFSAEFPKEGPSILRIQQVVRGDSAAYFCASSPRSNPPDTQYFGPGTRLTVL.